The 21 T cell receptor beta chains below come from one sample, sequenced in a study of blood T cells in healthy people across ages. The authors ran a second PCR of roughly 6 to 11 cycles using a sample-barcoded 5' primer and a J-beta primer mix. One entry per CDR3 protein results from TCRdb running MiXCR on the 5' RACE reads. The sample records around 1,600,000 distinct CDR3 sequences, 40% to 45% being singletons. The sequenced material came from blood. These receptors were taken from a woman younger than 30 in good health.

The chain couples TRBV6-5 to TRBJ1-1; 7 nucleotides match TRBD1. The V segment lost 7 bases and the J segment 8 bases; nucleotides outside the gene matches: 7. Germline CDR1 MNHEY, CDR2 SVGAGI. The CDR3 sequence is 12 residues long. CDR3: CASIKGAGEAFF. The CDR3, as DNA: TGTGCCAGCATTAAGGGGGCAGGGGAAGCTTTCTTT.

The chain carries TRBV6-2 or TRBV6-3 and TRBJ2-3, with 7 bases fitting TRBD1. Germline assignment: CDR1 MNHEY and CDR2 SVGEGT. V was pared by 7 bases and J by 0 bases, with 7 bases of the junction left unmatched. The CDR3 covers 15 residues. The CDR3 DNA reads TGTGCCAGCATCATGGACAGGCCGAGCACAGATACGCAGTATTTT. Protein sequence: CASIMDRPSTDTQYF.

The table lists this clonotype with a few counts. The CDR3 sequence: CASSTRTGANLFYNSPLHF. Here the CDR3 DNA reads TGTGCCAGCAGTACCCGGACAGGGGCGAACCTGTTTTATAATTCACCCCTCCACTTT. The chain joins TRBV28 to TRBJ1-6, with TRBD1 identical over 9 bases. J was trimmed by 4 bases and V by 5 bases; bases with no gene match: 15. This CDR3 has 19 amino acids. Per germline, CDR1 MDHEN and CDR2 SYDVKM.

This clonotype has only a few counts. The CDR3 region has the DNA TGTGCCAGCAGTTTATCTATCAGGGCGAGTACAGATACGCAGTATTTT. Its protein product is CASSLSIRASTDTQYF. This chain uses TRBV27 with TRBJ2-3; a possible D gene is TRBD1 (5 bases). This CDR3 spans 16 amino acids. The V end lost 0 bases, the J end lost 3 bases, and 13 bases lay between the germline ends. Germline values: CDR1 MNHEY, CDR2 SMNVEV (reference sequence).

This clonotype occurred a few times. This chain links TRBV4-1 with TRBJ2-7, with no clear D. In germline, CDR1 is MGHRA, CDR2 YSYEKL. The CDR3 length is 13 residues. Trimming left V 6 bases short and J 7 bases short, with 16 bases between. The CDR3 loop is CASRDPPYNEQYF. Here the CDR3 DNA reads TGCGCCAGCAGAGATCCACCCTACAATGAGCAGTACTTC.

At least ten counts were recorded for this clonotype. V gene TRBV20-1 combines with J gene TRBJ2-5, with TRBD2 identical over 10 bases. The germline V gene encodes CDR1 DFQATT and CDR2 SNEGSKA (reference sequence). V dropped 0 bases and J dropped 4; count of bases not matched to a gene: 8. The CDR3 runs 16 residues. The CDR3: CSARDPASGSSETQYF. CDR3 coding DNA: TGCAGTGCTAGAGATCCTGCTAGCGGGAGTTCAGAGACCCAGTACTTC.

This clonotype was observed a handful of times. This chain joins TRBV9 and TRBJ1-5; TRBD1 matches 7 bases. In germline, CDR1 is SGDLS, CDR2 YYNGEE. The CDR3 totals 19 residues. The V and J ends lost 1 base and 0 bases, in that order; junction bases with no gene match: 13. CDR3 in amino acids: CASSVSERAGGNSNQPQHF. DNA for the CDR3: TGTGCCAGCAGCGTAAGTGAGAGGGCAGGGGGTAATAGCAATCAGCCCCAGCATTTT.

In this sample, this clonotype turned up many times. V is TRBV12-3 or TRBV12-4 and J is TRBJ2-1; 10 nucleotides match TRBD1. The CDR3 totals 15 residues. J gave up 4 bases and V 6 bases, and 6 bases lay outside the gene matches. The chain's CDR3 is CASRRPGQGYNEQFF. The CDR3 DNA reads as TGTGCCAGCAGGCGACCGGGACAGGGGTACAATGAGCAGTTCTTC.

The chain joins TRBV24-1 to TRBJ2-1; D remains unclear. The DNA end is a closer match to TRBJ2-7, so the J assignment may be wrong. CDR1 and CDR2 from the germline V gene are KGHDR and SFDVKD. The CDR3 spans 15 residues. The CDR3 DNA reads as TGTGCCACCAGTGATCACCCCAGCTCCTACAATGAGCAGTACTTC. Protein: CATSDHPSSYNEQYF.

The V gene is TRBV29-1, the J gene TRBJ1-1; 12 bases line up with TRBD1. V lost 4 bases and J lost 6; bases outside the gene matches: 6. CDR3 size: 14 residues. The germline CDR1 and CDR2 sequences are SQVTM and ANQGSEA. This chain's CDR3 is CSVGYGTGGPEAFF. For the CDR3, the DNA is TGCAGCGTTGGTTACGGGACAGGGGGCCCTGAAGCTTTCTTT.

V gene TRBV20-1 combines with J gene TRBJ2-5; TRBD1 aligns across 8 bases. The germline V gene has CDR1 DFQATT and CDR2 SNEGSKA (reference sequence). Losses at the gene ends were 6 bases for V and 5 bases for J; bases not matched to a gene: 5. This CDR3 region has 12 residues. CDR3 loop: CSAPTGDETQYF. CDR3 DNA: TGCAGTGCGCCGACAGGGGATGAGACCCAGTACTTC.

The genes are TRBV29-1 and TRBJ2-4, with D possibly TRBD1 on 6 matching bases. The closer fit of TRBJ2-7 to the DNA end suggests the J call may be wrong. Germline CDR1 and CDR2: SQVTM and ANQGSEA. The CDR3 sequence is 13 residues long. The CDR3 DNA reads TGCAGCGCCGCTAGTCGCAGGGACAACGAGCAGTACTTC. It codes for CSAASRRDNEQYF.

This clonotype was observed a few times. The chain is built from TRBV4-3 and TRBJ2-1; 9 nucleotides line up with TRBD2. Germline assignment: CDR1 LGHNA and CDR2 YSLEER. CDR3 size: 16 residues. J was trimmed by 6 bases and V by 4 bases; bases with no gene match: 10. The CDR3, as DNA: TGCGCCAGCAGCCCCGGTAGGACTAGCGTCCCCAATGAGCAGTTCTTC. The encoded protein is CASSPGRTSVPNEQFF.

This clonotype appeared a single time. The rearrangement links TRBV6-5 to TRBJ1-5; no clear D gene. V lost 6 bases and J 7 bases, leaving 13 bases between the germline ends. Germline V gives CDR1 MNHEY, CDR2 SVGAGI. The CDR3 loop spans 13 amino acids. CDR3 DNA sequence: TGTGCCAGCAGCCAAACCCGGGCCCAGCCCCAGCATTTT. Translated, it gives CASSQTRAQPQHF.

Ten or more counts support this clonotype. CDR3 amino acids: CASSQDRHEQYF. CDR3 DNA: TGCGCCAGCAGCCAAGATCGTCACGAGCAGTACTTC. The rearrangement joins TRBV4-1 to TRBJ2-7, with D unclear. Germline CDR1 MGHRA, CDR2 YSYEKL. Between the trimmed V and J ends, which lost 0 bases and 5 bases, there was a span of 5 bases. This CDR3 spans 12 amino acids.

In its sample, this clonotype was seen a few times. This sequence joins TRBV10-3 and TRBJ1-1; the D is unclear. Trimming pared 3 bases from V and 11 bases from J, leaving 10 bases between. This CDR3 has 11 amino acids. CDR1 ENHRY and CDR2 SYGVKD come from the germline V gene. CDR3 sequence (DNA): TGTGCCATCAGTGATCGAGGGTGGGCTTTCTTT. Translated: CAISDRGWAFF.

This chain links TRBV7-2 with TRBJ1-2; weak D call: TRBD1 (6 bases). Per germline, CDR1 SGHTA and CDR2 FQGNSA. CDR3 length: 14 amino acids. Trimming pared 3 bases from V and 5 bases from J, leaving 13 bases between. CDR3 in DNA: TGTGCCAGCAGCTTGATTCGACAGGTATATGGCTACACCTTC. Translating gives CASSLIRQVYGYTF.

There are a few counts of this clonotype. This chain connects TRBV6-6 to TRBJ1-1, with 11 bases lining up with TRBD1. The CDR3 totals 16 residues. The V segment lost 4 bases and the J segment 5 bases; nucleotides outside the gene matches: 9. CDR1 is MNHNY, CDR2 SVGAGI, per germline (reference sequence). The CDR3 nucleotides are TGTGCCAGCAGTTCAGGACAGGGGGCTCGAGGTACTGAAGCTTTCTTT. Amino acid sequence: CASSSGQGARGTEAFF.

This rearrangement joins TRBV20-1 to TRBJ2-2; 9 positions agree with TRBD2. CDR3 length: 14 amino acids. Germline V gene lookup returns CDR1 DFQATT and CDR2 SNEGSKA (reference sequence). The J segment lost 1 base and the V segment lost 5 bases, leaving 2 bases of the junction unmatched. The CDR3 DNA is TGCAGTGCTGCTAGCGGGAAGAACACCGGGGAGCTGTTTTTT. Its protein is CSAASGKNTGELFF.

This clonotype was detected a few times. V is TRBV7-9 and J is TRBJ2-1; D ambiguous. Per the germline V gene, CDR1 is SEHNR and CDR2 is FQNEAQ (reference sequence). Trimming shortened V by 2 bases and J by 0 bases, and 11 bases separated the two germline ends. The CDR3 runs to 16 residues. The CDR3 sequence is CASSLIPAGSYNEQFF. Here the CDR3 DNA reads TGTGCCAGCAGCTTAATACCCGCTGGCTCCTACAATGAGCAGTTCTTC.

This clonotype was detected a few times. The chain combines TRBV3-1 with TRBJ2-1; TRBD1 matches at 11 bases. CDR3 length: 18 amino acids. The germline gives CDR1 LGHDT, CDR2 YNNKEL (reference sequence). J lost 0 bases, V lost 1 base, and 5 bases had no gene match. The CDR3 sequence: CASSQGIGTGGSYNEQFF. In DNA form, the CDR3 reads TGTGCCAGCAGCCAAGGAATTGGGACAGGGGGCTCCTACAATGAGCAGTTCTTC.